A single sample is the source of the 22 T cell receptor beta chains below, sequenced in a study of blood T cell repertoires in COVID-19. Sequencing used immunoSEQ multiplex PCR; TCRdb keeps in-frame clones, though not all of them. The data contain fewer than 150,000 clones, roughly 84% of them seen just once; the ten biggest clones take up under 9.5%. The sample comprised peripheral blood. All receptors come from a woman in her thirties or forties with acute or convalescent COVID-19.

The chain recombines TRBV7-2 with TRBJ1-3; no clear D gene. CDR3 length: 14 amino acids. V shed 1 base and J shed 7 bases, with 11 bases lying between them. Germline values: CDR1 SGHTA, CDR2 FQGNSA. The CDR3, as DNA: TGTGCCAGCAGCTTAGTTCCGCAAGCGAACACCATATATTTT. Its protein is CASSLVPQANTIYF. The full variable domain, its missing parts supplied by reference TRBV7-2 and TRBJ1-3, is GAGVSQSPSNKVTEKGKDVELRCDPISGHTALYWYRQSLGQGLEFLIYFQGNSAPDKSGLPSDRFSAERTGGSVSTLTIQRTQQEDSAVYLCASSLVPQANTIYFGEGSWLTVV.

This chain joins TRBV6-5 and TRBJ1-1, with 8 bases matching TRBD1. Per germline, CDR1 MNHEY and CDR2 SVGAGI. Trimming cost V 2 bases and J 11 bases; bases outside gene matches: 7. There are 13 residues in the CDR3. The CDR3 region is CASSYADRAAAFF. CDR3 in DNA: TGTGCCAGCAGTTACGCGGACAGGGCGGCGGCTTTCTTT.

The CDR3 protein is CASSPDTAGVYGYTF. CDR3 bases: TGTGCCAGCAGTCCCGATACGGCGGGGGTCTATGGCTACACCTTC. This sequence joins TRBV28 and TRBJ1-2, with D perhaps TRBD1 (5 bases). Germline V lookup: CDR1 MDHEN, CDR2 SYDVKM. This CDR3 spans 15 amino acids. The ends were cut back, 5 bases at V and 4 bases at J, with 17 bases in the middle.

The V and J genes are TRBV11-2 and TRBJ1-2; 9 bases align to TRBD1. This CDR3 is built from 14 residues. The germline V gene encodes CDR1 SGHAT and CDR2 FQNNGV. V was clipped by 6 bases and J by 7 bases; unmatched bases: 9. CDR3 region: CASSPQTGGAGYTF. The CDR3 DNA sequence: TGTGCCAGCAGTCCACAGACAGGGGGGGCTGGCTACACCTTC.

V usage is TRBV10-3 and J usage is TRBJ1-1, with 7 bases identical to TRBD1. Germline V gives CDR1 ENHRY, CDR2 SYGVKD. Unmatched junction bases numbered 4, after V lost 5 bases and J lost 1 base. There are 14 residues in the CDR3. The CDR3 is CAISRQGQNTEAFF. The CDR3 nucleotides read TGTGCCATCAGTAGACAGGGTCAGAACACTGAAGCTTTCTTT.

This chain connects TRBV12-3 or TRBV12-4 to TRBJ2-1, with unresolved D. V was shortened by 6 bases and J by 10 bases, with 10 bases between the two germline ends. The CDR3 sequence is 11 residues long. The CDR3 sequence: CASRFNREQFF. The CDR3 bases are TGTGCCAGCAGATTCAATAGAGAGCAGTTCTTC.

V usage is TRBV5-1 and J usage is TRBJ2-1; 7 nucleotides align to TRBD1. V was clipped by 2 bases and J by 5 bases; unmatched bases: 4. CDR3 length: 14 amino acids. Germline CDR1 is SGHRS and CDR2 is YFSETQ. DNA of the CDR3: TGCGCCAGCAGCTTAGGGCAGGGGGACAATGAGCAGTTCTTC. Its translation: CASSLGQGDNEQFF.

The V and J genes are TRBV7-9 and TRBJ2-3; 12 bases line up with TRBD1. This CDR3 contains 17 residues. V was clipped by 4 bases and J by 6 bases; unmatched bases: 11. CDR1 is SEHNR, CDR2 FQNEAQ, per germline (reference sequence). CDR3 DNA: TGTGCCAGCAGCTCGGGACAGGGGGCAAGGCATGGGGATACGCAGTATTTT. This codes for CASSSGQGARHGDTQYF.

This sequence joins TRBV29-1 and TRBJ1-2; TRBD1 is a possible D gene (6 bases). The CDR3 extends over 12 amino acids. The V end lost 7 bases, the J end lost 2 bases, and 11 bases lay between the germline ends. Germline lookup yields CDR1 SQVTM and CDR2 ANQGSEA. The CDR3 region is CSAWTENYGYTF. In nucleotides, the CDR3 is TGCAGCGCCTGGACAGAAAACTATGGCTACACCTTC.

The chain is built from TRBV3-1 (or the pseudogene TRBV3-2) and TRBJ1-6; D perhaps matches TRBD1 (6 bases). Germline values: CDR1 LGHDT, CDR2 YNNKEL (reference sequence). Trimming took 0 bases from V and 8 from J, leaving 11 bases between them. This CDR3 spans 15 amino acids. The CDR3 is CASSQDLQGYSPLHF. The CDR3 nucleotides read TGTGCCAGCAGCCAAGATTTGCAGGGGTATTCACCCCTCCACTTT.

This clone showed up just a few times. The V call is TRBV5-1, the J call TRBJ2-1; no reliable D call. Trimming left V 0 bases short and J 6 bases short, with 13 bases between. The CDR3 covers 15 residues. Germline loops: CDR1 SGHRS, CDR2 YFSETQ. CDR3 loop: CASSLVPSALNEQFF. The CDR3 coding sequence is TGCGCCAGCAGCTTGGTCCCAAGCGCCCTCAATGAGCAGTTCTTC.

The chain combines TRBV5-1 with TRBJ2-1, with a possible D match to TRBD1 (5 bases). V lost 0 bases and J lost 8, with 6 bases in between. Germline V lookup: CDR1 SGHRS, CDR2 YFSETQ. CDR3 length equals 12 residues. CDR3 amino acids: CASSLVGDEQFF. CDR3 sequence (DNA): TGCGCCAGCAGCTTGGTAGGGGATGAGCAGTTCTTC.

The rearrangement uses TRBV5-1 and TRBJ2-4; D not certain. CDR3 length: 14 residues. Germline CDR1 is SGHRS and CDR2 is YFSETQ. Trimming left V 2 bases short and J 5 bases short, with 11 bases between. In nucleotides, the CDR3 is TGCGCCAGCAGCTTAGACTTAGTAGAAAACATTCAGTACTTC. Translated, it gives CASSLDLVENIQYF. Combining the CDR3 with reference TRBV5-1 and TRBJ2-4 gives the whole variable domain KAGVTQTPRYLIKTRGQQVTLSCSPISGHRSVSWYQQTPGQGLQFLFEYFSETQRNKGNFPGRFSGRQFSNSRSEMNVSTLELGDSALYLCASSLDLVENIQYFGAGTRLSVL.

The V and J genes are TRBV12-5 and TRBJ2-7; 7 positions agree with TRBD1. V dropped 1 base and J dropped 2; count of bases not matched to a gene: 2. Germline CDR1 LGHNT, CDR2 FRNRAP. The length of the CDR3 is 14 residues. CDR3 nucleotides: TGTGCTAGTGGTTTGGGGGGACAGACCTACGAGCAGTACTTC. It codes for CASGLGGQTYEQYF.

V usage is TRBV11-3 and J usage is TRBJ2-3; 9 nucleotides line up with TRBD2. V was clipped by 7 bases and J by 5 bases; unmatched bases: 7. The CDR3 covers 14 residues. Per germline, CDR1 SGHNT and CDR2 YENEEA. The CDR3 DNA reads as TGTGCCAGCACCGCGGGGGGGCCCGGAGATACGCAGTATTTT. Translating it yields CASTAGGPGDTQYF. Using reference TRBV11-3 and TRBJ2-3 for the parts outside the CDR3, the full variable domain is EAGVVQSPRYKIIEKKQPVAFWCNPISGHNTLYWYLQNLGQGPELLIRYENEEAVDDSQLPKDRFSAERLKGVDSTLKIQPAELGDSAVYLCASTAGGPGDTQYFGPGTRLTVL.

The chain is built from TRBV5-5 and TRBJ2-7; a weak D match, TRBD1 (7 bases). Germline loops: CDR1 SGHKS, CDR2 YYEKEE (reference sequence). The CDR3 consists of 16 residues. With 3 bases removed from V and 4 bases from J, the gap between germline ends came to 20 bases. The CDR3 nucleotides read TGTGCCAGCAGCTGGGACTCGGACAGGTCGGGGTACGAGCAGTACTTC. It specifies CASSWDSDRSGYEQYF.

The chain carries TRBV7-9 and TRBJ1-4, with D perhaps TRBD1 (5 bases). Trimming shortened V by 5 bases and J by 8 bases, and 18 bases separated the two germline ends. This CDR3 is 15 amino acids long. The germline gives CDR1 SEHNR, CDR2 FQNEAQ (reference sequence). Here the CDR3 reads CASSPSSGRREKLFF. The CDR3 nucleotides are TGTGCCAGCAGCCCCTCCTCAGGGAGGCGAGAAAAACTGTTTTTT.

The rearrangement links TRBV15 to TRBJ2-5, with 15 positions matching TRBD2. This CDR3 has 16 residues. Germline V lookup: CDR1 LNHNV, CDR2 YYDKDF (reference sequence). The ends lost 5 bases at V and 2 bases at J; junction bases unmatched: 3. Written as DNA, the CDR3 is TGTGCCACCAGCCTCGGACTAGCGGGGGGGCAAGAGACCCAGTACTTC. This codes for CATSLGLAGGQETQYF.

This rearrangement joins TRBV7-9 to TRBJ2-1; 11 positions agree with TRBD2. Germline CDR1 SEHNR, CDR2 FQNEAQ (reference sequence). V trimming: 5 bases; J trimming: 5 bases; junction bases outside the gene matches: 8. The CDR3 sequence is 16 residues long. The CDR3: CASSALTSGVHNEQFF. For the CDR3, the DNA is TGTGCCAGCAGCGCGTTGACTAGCGGGGTCCACAATGAGCAGTTCTTC. Full variable domain (outside the CDR3, taken from reference TRBV7-9 and TRBJ2-1): DTGVSQNPRHKITKRGQNVTFRCDPISEHNRLYWYRQTLGQGPEFLTYFQNEAQLEKSRLLSDRFSAERPKGSFSTLEIQRTEQGDSAMYLCASSALTSGVHNEQFFGPGTRLTVL.

The J gene is TRBJ1-2, the V gene TRBV2, with no clear D. This CDR3 is built from 20 residues. In germline, CDR1 is SNHLY, CDR2 FYNNEI. Trimming removed 7 bases from V and 0 bases from J, with 30 bases in between. The CDR3 loop is CASTNRVVGARLQSNYGYTF. For the CDR3, the DNA is TGTGCCAGCACAAACCGGGTCGTCGGTGCGCGGCTCCAATCTAACTATGGCTACACCTTC.

This chain joins TRBV6-5 and TRBJ1-2; weak D call: TRBD1 (5 bases). Per the germline V gene, CDR1 is MNHEY and CDR2 is SVGAGI. The CDR3 contains 16 residues. V was cut by 0 bases and J by 5 bases, with 16 bases left in between. The CDR3 DNA sequence: TGTGCCAGCAGTTACTCGATTGGGACTGGCGGATATGGCTACACCTTC. The encoded protein is CASSYSIGTGGYGYTF.

This sequence joins TRBV12-5 and TRBJ1-6; possibly TRBD1 for D (5 bases). Germline assignment: CDR1 LGHNT and CDR2 FRNRAP. The V and J ends lost 6 bases and 9 bases respectively, with 12 bases between them. This CDR3 contains 13 residues. DNA of the CDR3: TGTGCTAGTGGGGAGGGACTCACTTCACCCCTCCACTTT. Its protein product is CASGEGLTSPLHF.